This T cell receptor (beta chain) was retrieved from a study of neoadjuvant nivolumab and ipilimumab in lung cancer. Points from the study as a whole: From pretherapy to surgery, tumor richness and clonality rose with dual therapy. TCR receptors were sequenced in few samples. Pretherapy blood TCR richness correlated positively with resected tumor richness. TCR richness and clonality were higher in tumors than adjacent uninvolved lung.

Remarks on this clone: As yet, its antigen is unknown.

The data were produced by immunoSEQ multiplex PCR, yet TCRdb's version contains in-frame clones alone and is incomplete. Of roughly 18,000 clones in the sample, roughly 80% are singletons; the top ten hold approximately 9%. There are 15 residues in the CDR3. Germline V gene sequence: CDR1 PRHDT, CDR2 FYEKMQ (reference sequence). The junction had 6 bases not matched to a gene; V was cut back by 5 bases and J by 5 bases. This receptor was identified in an adult with non-small cell lung cancer. The material sequenced was tumor tissue, taken after neoadjuvant nivolumab, alone or with ipilimumab, at or shortly before surgery. V and J are TRBV13 and TRBJ1-1, with 12 bases aligning to TRBD1. The DNA of the CDR3 is TGTGCCAGCAGCCGGGGACAGGGGGCGCGGACTGAAGCTTTCTTT. It encodes CASSRGQGARTEAFF.